Here is one T cell receptor (beta chain) with its context. Its antigen remains unknown. The data were taken from a study of T cells in Graves' hyperthyroidism and ophthalmopathy. Amplification of TCR beta CDR3 regions used RNA as the template. During a first-round RT-PCR of the TCR CDR3, the HTBI primer set was used. MiXCR, applied by TCRdb to the multiplex PCR reads, yields one record per CDR3 protein. This table has hundreds of thousands of distinct CDR3 sequences, roughly a sixth appearing once. Germline V gene lookup returns CDR1 MNHEY and CDR2 SMNVEV (reference sequence). With 5 bases removed from V and 7 bases from J, the gap between germline ends came to 9 bases. The CDR3 length is 12 residues. PBMCs came from about 10 ml fresh peripheral blood. Study results and limitations: Most clonotypes expanded in thyroid above 0.001 were likewise present in blood. Progression to ophthalmopathy was predicted a median of roughly 6.8 months early. Researchers report that a 13 V-J model separated ophthalmopathy from stable hyperthyroidism.

This chain links TRBV27 with TRBJ2-1; unclear D gene. The receptor was derived from a woman between 40 and 55 years old with Graves' ophthalmopathy. Sample: blood. The DNA of the CDR3 is TGTGCCAGCAGTCCCACCTCTAATGAGCAGTTCTTC. This sequence encodes CASSPTSNEQFF.